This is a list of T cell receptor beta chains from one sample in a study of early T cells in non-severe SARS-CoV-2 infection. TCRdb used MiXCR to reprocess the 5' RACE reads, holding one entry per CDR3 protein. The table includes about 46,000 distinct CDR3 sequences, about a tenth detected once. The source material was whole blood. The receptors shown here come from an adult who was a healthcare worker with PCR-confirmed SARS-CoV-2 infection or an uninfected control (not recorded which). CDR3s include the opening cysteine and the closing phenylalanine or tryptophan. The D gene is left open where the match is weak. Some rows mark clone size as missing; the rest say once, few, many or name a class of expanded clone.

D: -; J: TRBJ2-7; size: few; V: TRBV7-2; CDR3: CASSPNAGPGEQYF; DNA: TGTGCCAGCAGCCCAAATGCGGGGCCCGGCGAGCAGTACTTC
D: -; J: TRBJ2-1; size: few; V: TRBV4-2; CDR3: CASSQGSAGNEQFF; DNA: TGTGCCAGCAGCCAAGGGTCGGCCGGCAATGAGCAGTTCTTC
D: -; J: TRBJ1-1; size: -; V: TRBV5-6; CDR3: CASSSLPGAGTEAFF; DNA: TGTGCCAGCAGCTCGCTTCCAGGGGCGGGGACTGAAGCTTTCTTT
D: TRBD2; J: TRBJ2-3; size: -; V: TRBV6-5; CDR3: CASSGLAATDTQYF; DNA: TGTGCCAGCAGTGGACTAGCGGCGACAGATACGCAGTATTTT
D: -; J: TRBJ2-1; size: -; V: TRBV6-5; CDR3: CASTPWSGNNEQFF; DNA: TGTGCCAGCACCCCCTGGAGCGGAAACAATGAGCAGTTCTTC
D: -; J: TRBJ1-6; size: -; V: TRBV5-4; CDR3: CASSLQGNYNSPLHF; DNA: TGTGCCAGCAGCTTGCAAGGGAACTATAATTCACCCCTCCACTTT
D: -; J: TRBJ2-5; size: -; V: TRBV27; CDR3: CASTQGRPRETQYF; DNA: TGTGCCAGCACTCAGGGACGGCCACGGGAGACCCAGTACTTC
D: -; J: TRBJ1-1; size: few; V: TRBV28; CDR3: CASSPRGRRLRNTEAFF; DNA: TGTGCCAGCAGTCCGCGGGGAAGGCGTCTTCGGAACACTGAAGCTTTCTTT
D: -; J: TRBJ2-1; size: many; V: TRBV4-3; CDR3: CASSQVRIRLLREQFF; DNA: TGCGCCAGCAGCCAAGTCCGAATCCGGCTCCTTCGTGAGCAGTTCTTC
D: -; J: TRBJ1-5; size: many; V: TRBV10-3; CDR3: CAISDRESNQPQHF; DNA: TGTGCCATCAGTGATAGGGAGAGCAATCAGCCCCAGCATTTT
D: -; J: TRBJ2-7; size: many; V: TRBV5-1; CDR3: CASSLNGYEQYF; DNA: TGCGCCAGCAGCTTAAACGGGTACGAGCAGTACTTC
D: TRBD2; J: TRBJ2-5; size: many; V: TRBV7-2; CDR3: CASSLALAGGPGETQYF; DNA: TGTGCCAGCAGCTTAGCGCTAGCGGGAGGGCCTGGGGAGACCCAGTACTTC
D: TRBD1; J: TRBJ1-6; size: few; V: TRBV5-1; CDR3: CASRVISGQDNSPLHF; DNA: TGCGCCAGCCGCGTGATTTCGGGACAGGATAATTCACCCCTCCACTTT
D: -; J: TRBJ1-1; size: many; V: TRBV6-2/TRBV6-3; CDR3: CASSYSRGGPNTEAFF; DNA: TGTGCCAGCAGTTACTCCCGGGGAGGTCCGAACACTGAAGCTTTCTTT
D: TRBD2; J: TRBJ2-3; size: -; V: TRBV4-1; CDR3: CASSLAGAGTDTQYF; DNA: TGCGCCAGCAGCCTAGCGGGAGCGGGCACAGATACGCAGTATTTT
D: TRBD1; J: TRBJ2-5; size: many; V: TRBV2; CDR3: CASSGQGETQYF; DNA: TGTGCCAGCTCCGGACAGGGTGAGACCCAGTACTTC
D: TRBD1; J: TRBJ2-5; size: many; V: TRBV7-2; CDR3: CASSSFTGGGQETQYF; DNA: TGTGCCAGCAGCTCATTTACAGGGGGCGGCCAAGAGACCCAGTACTTC
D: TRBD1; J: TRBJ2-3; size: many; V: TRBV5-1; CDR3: CASSNGQEADTQYF; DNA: TGCGCCAGCAGCAACGGACAGGAAGCAGATACGCAGTATTTT
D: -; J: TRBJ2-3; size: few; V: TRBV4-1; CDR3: CASSQEIAGSSTDTQYF; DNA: TGCGCCAGCAGCCAAGAGATTGCAGGGTCTTCCACAGATACGCAGTATTTT
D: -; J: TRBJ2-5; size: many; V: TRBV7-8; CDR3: CASSLGSRQGRETQYF; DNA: TGTGCCAGCAGCTTAGGATCGCGGCAGGGAAGGGAGACCCAGTACTTC
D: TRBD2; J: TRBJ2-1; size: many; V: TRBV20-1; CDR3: CSARGNGRGEQFF; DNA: TGCAGTGCTAGAGGAAACGGGAGGGGGGAGCAGTTCTTC
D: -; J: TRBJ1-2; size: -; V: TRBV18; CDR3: CASSQIQGARDNYGYTF; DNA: TGTGCCAGCTCACAGATCCAAGGGGCGAGGGACAACTATGGCTACACCTTC
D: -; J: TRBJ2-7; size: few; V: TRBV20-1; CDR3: CSAVDAGPSHSYEQYF; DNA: TGCAGTGCTGTCGACGCCGGGCCTTCACATTCCTACGAGCAGTACTTC
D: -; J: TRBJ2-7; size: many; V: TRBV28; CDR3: CASSYVSYEQYF; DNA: TGTGCCAGCAGCTATGTATCATACGAGCAGTACTTC
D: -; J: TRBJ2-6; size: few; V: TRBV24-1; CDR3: CATSSPGSGANVLTF; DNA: TGTGCCACCAGTTCACCAGGCTCTGGGGCCAACGTCCTGACTTTC
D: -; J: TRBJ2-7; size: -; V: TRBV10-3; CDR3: CAISSQTYEQYF; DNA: TGTGCCATCAGCTCCCAGACCTACGAGCAGTACTTC
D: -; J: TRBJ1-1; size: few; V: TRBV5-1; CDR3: CASSAAISGLNTEAFF; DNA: TGCGCCAGCAGCGCGGCTATATCCGGGTTGAACACTGAAGCTTTCTTT
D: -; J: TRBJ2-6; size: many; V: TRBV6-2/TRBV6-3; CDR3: CASSYSISGANVLTF; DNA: TGTGCCAGCAGTTACTCTATCTCTGGGGCCAACGTCCTGACTTTC
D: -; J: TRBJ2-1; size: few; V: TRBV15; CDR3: CARPWVSYNEQFF; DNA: TGTGCCAGGCCTTGGGTATCCTACAATGAGCAGTTCTTC
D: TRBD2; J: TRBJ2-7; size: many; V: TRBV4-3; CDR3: CASSQDSGTSYEQYF; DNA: TGCGCCAGCAGCCAAGATAGCGGGACTAGTTACGAGCAGTACTTC
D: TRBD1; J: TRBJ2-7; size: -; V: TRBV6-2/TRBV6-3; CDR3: CASSYPDRQGEQYF; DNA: TGTGCCAGCAGTTACCCGGACAGGCAAGGCGAGCAGTACTTC
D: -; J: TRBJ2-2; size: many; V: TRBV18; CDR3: CASSPPSKTGELFF; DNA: TGTGCCAGCTCACCACCGTCCAAAACCGGGGAGCTGTTTTTT
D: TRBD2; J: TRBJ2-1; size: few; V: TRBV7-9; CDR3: CASTGLAGGPENNEQFF; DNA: TGTGCCAGCACCGGACTAGCGGGAGGGCCTGAGAACAATGAGCAGTTCTTC
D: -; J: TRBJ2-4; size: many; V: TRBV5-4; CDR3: CASSAPGQLIGEDIQYF; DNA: TGTGCCAGCAGCGCCCCAGGACAGTTAATAGGGGAGGACATTCAGTACTTC
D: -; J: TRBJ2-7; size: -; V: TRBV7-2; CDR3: CASSLSTGNEQYF; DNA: TGTGCCAGCAGCCTGTCGACAGGAAACGAGCAGTACTTC
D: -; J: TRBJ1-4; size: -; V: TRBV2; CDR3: CASSESVNEKLFF; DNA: TGTGCCAGCAGTGAATCAGTGAATGAAAAACTGTTTTTT
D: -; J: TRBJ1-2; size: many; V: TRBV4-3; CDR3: CASSQEWLSTYGYTF; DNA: TGCGCCAGCAGCCAAGAATGGCTGAGTACTTATGGCTACACCTTC
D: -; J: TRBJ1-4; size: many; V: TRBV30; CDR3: CAWAPTALNEKLFF; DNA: TGTGCCTGGGCCCCGACAGCGCTTAATGAAAAACTGTTTTTT